The sample holds many counts of the clone carrying this TCR beta chain. Its antigen is currently unknown. An absence of ophthalmopathy progression within 18 months meant stable Graves' hyperthyroidism. The CDR3 regions of TCR beta were amplified from RNA transcripts. The HTBI primer set drove a first-round RT-PCR of the TCR CDR3. TCRdb itself ran the multiplex PCR reads through MiXCR, one entry per CDR3 protein. The repertoire holds roughly 720,000 distinct CDR3 sequences, with about 18% as singletons. Deletions cut 4 bases from V and 8 bases from J, with 9 bases between. Per the germline V gene, CDR1 is KGHSH and CDR2 is LQKENI. This CDR3 is built from 12 residues. The sample originates from a study of T cells in Graves' hyperthyroidism and ophthalmopathy. Study outcomes and limitations: Blood also contained most expanded thyroid clonotypes above 0.001.

This chain links TRBV18 with TRBJ2-1; D might be TRBD2 (5 bases). This TCR was sampled from a man aged 50 to 59 with Graves' hyperthyroidism. Sequencing input: blood. The CDR3 sequence: CASSLERDEQFF. In DNA, the CDR3 is TGTGCCAGCTCACTAGAGAGGGATGAGCAGTTCTTC.